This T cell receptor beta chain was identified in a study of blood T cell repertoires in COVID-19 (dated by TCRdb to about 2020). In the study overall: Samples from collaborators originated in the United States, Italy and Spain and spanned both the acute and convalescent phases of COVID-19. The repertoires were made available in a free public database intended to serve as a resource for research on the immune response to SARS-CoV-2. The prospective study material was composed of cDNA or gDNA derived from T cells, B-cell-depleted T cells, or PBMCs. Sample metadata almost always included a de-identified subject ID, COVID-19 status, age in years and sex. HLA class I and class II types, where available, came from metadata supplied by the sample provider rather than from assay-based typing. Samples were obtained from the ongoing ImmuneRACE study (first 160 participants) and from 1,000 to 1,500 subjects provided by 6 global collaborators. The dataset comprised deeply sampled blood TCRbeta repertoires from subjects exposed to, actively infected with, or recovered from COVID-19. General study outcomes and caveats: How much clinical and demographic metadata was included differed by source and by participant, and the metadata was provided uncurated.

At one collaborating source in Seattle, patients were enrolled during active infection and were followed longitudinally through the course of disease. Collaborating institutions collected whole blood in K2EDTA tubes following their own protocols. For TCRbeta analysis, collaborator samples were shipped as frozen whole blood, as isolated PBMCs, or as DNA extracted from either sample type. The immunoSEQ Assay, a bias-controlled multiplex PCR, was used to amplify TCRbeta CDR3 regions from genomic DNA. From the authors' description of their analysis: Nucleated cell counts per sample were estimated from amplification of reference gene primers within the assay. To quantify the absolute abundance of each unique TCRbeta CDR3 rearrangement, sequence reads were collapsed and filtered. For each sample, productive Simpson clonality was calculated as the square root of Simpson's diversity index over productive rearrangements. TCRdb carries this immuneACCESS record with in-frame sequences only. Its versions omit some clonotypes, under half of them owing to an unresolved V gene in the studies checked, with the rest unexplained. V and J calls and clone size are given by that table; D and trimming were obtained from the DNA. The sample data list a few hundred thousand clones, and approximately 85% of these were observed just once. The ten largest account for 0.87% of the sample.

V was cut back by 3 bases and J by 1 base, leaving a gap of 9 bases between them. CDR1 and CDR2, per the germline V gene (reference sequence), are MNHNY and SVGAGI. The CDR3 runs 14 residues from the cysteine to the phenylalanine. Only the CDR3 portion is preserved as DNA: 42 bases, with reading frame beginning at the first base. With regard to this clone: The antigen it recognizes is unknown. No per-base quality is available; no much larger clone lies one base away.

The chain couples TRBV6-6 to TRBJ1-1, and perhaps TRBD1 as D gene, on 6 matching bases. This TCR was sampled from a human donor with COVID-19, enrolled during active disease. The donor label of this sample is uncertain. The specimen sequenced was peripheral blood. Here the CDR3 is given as CASSYGQPNTEAFF. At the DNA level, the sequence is TGTGCCAGCAGTTATGGACAGCCGAACACTGAAGCTTTCTTT.